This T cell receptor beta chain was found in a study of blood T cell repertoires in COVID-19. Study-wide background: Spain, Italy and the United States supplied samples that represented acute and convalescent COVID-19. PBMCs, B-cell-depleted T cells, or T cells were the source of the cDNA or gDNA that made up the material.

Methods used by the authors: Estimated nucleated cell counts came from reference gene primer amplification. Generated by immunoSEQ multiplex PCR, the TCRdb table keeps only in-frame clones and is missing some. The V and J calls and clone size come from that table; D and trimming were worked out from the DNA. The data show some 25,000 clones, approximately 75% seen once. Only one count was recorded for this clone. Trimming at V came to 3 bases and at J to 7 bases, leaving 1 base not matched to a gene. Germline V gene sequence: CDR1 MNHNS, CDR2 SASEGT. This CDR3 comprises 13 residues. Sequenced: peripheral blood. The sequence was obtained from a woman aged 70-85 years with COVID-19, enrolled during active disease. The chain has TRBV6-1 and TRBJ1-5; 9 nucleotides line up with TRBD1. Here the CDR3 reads CASSEDRGQPQHF. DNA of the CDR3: TGTGCCAGCAGTGAGGACAGGGGCCAGCCCCAGCATTTT.